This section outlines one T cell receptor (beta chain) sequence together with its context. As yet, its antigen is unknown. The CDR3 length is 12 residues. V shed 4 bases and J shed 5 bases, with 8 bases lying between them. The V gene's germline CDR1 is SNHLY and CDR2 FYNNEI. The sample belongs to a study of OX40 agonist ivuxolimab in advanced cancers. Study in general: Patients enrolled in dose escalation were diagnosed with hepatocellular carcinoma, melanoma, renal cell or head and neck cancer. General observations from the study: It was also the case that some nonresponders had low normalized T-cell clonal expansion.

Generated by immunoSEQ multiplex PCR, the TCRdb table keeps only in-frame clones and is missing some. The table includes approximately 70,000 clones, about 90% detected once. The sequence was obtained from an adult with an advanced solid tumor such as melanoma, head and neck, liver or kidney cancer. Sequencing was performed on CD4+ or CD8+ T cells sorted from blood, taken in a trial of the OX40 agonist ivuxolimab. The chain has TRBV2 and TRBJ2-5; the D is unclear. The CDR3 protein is CASSGSRETQYF. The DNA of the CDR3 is TGTGCCAGCAGTGGTTCGAGGGAGACCCAGTACTTC.